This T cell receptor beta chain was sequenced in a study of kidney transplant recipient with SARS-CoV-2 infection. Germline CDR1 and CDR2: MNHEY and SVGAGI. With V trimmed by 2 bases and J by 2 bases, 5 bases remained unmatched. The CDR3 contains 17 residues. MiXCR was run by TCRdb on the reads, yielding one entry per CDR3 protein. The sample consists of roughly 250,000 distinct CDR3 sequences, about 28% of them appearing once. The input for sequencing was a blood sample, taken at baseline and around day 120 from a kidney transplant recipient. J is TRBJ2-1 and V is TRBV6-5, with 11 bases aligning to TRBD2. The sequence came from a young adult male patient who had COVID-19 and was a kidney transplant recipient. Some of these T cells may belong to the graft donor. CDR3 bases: TGTGCCAGCAGTTACCAAGGGACTAGCGGACCCTACAATGAGCAGTTCTTC. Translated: CASSYQGTSGPYNEQFF.